Here is one T cell receptor beta chain with its context. This sample is drawn from a study of control samples from healthy donors and cancer patients. The data were produced by immunoSEQ multiplex PCR, yet TCRdb's version contains in-frame clones alone and is incomplete. This table holds 150,000 or so clones, about 93% found once. Germline lookup yields CDR1 SNHLY and CDR2 FYNNEI. Trimming took off 2 bases at V and 2 bases at J, with 13 bases between the two ends. The CDR3 is 15 amino acids. The sample taken for sequencing was blood. This receptor was taken from a man aged 45 to 65 in good health. This chain links TRBV2 with TRBJ2-7; the D is unclear. The chain's CDR3 is CASSEFSGLPYEQYF. The CDR3 DNA is TGTGCCAGCAGTGAATTTTCAGGCCTCCCCTACGAGCAGTACTTC.